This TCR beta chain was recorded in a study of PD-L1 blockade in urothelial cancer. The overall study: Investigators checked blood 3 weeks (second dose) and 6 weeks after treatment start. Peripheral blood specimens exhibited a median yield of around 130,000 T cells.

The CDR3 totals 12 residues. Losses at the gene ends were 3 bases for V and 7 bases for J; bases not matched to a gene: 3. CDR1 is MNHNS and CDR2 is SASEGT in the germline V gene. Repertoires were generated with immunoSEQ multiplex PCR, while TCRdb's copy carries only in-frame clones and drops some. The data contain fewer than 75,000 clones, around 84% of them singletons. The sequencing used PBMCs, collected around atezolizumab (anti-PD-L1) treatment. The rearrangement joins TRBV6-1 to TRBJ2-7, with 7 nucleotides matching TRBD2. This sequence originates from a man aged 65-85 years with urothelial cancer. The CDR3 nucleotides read TGTGCCAGCAGTGATATCGGGGGGGAGCAGTACTTC. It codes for CASSDIGGEQYF.